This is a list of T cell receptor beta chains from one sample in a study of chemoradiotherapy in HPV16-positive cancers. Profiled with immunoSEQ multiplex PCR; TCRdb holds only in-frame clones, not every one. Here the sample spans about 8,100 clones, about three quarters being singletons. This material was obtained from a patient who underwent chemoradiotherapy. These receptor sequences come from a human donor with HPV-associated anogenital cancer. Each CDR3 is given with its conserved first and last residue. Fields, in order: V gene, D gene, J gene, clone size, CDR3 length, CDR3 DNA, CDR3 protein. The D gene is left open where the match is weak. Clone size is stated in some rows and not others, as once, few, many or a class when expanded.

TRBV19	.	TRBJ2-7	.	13	TGTGCCAGTAGTATAACGGGATCCTACGAGCAGTACTTC	CASSITGSYEQYF
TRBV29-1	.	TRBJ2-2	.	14	TGCAGCGTCCTGACAGCTTTTCCAACCGGGGAGCTGTTTTTT	CSVLTAFPTGELFF
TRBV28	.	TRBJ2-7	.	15	TGTGCCAGCAGTTGGGGGGGCTGGGGGAACTACGAGCAGTACTTC	CASSWGGWGNYEQYF
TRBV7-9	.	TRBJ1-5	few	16	TGTGCCAGCAGCTTAGAGAGCGGAGGCCAACTGTCATCGCAGCATTTT	CASSLESGGQLSSQHF
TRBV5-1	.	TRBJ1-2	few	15	TGCGCCAGCAGCTTGGAGCGCCCTAGACACTATGGCTACACCTTC	CASSLERPRHYGYTF
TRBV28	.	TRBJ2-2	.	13	TGTGCCAGCAGTTTCCGGGGGACCGGGGAGCTGTTTTTT	CASSFRGTGELFF
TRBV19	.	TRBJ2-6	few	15	TGTGCCAGTAGACCCGACAGGACTGGGGCCAACGTCCTGACTTTC	CASRPDRTGANVLTF
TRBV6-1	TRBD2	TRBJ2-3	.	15	TGTGCCAGCAGCGGGAGGGGGGGTTCCCCAGATACGCAGTATTTT	CASSGRGGSPDTQYF
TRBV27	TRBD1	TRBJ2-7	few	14	TGTGCCAGCAGGGAAAGCAGGGGGCTCAGGGAGCAGTACTTC	CASRESRGLREQYF
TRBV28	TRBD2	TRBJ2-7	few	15	TGTGCCAGCAGTTCTCACGGGGAGGGATTCTACGAGCAGTACTTC	CASSSHGEGFYEQYF
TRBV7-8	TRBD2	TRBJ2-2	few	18	TGTGCCAGCAGCCCGTCGCTAGCGGGGGGGCCTCCGGTCGGGGAGCTGTTTTTT	CASSPSLAGGPPVGELFF
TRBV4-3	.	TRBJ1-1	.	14	TGCGCCAGCAGCCAGCACCAGGGAATCACTGAAGCTTTCTTT	CASSQHQGITEAFF
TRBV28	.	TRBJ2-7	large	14	TGTGCCAGCACCGCGGGACAGTCCTCCTACGAGCAGTACTTC	CASTAGQSSYEQYF
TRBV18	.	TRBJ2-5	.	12	TGTGCCAGCTCCCCCGACGTAAGGGCCCAGTACTTC	CASSPDVRAQYF